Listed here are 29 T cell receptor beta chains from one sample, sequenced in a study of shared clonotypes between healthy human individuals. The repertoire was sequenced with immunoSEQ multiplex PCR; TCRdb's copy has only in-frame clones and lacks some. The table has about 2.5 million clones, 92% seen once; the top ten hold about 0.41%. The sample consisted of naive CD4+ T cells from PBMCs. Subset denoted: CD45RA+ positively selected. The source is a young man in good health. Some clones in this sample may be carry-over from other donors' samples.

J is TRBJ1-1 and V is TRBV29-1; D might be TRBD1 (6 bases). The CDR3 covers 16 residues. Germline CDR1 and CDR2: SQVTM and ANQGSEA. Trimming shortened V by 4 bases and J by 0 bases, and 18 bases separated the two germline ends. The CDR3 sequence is CSVVGTLSGMNTEAFF. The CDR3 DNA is TGCAGCGTTGTTGGGACACTCAGCGGGATGAACACTGAAGCTTTCTTT.

The CDR3 sequence is CASSPGQSYQETQYF. The CDR3 region has the DNA TGCGCCAGCAGTCCGGGACAATCGTACCAAGAGACCCAGTACTTC. This chain links TRBV10-1 with TRBJ2-5; a possible D gene is TRBD1 (6 bases). Germline CDR1 and CDR2: WNHNN and SYGVQD (reference sequence). Between the trimmed V and J ends, which lost 5 bases and 0 bases, there was a span of 13 bases. The CDR3 sequence is 15 residues long.

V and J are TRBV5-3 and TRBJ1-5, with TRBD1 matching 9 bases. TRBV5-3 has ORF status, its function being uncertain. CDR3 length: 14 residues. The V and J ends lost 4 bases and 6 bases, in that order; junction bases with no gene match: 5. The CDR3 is CARSSGTGSQPQHF. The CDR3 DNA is TGTGCCAGAAGCAGCGGGACAGGGAGTCAGCCCCAGCATTTT.

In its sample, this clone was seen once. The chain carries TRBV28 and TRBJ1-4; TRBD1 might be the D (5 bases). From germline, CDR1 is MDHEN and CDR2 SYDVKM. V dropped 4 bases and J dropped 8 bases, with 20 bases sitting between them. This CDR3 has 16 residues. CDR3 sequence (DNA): TGTGCCAGCAGTTCCAACTCTGGAGGACGGGGGGAAAAACTGTTTTTT. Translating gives CASSSNSGGRGEKLFF.

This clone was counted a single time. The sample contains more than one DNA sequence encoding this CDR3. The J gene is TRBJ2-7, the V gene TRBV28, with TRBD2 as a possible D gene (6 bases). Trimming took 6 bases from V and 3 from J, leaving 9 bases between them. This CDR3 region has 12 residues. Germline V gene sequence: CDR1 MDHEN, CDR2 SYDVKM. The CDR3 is CASSLGSYEQYF. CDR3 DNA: TGTGCCAGCAGCCTCGGGAGCTACGAGCAGTACTTC.

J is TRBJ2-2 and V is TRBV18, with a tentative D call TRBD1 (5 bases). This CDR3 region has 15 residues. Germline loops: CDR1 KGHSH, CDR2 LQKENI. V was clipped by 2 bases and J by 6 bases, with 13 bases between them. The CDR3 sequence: CASSPFRAEAGELFF. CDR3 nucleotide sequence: TGTGCCAGCTCACCATTCAGGGCAGAGGCCGGGGAGCTGTTTTTT.

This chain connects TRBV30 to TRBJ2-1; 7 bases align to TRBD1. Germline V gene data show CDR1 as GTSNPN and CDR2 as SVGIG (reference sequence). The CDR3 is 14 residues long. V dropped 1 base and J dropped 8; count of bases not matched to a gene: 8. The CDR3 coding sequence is TGTGCCTGGAGTGAGGGGGCCGGGAACGATGAGCAGTTCTTC. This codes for CAWSEGAGNDEQFF.

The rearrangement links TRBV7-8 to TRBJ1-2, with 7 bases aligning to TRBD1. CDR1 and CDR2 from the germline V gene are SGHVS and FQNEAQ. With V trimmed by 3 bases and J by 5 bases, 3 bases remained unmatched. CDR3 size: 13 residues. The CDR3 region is CASSFQGEYGYTF. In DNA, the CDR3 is TGTGCCAGCAGCTTCCAGGGGGAATATGGCTACACCTTC.

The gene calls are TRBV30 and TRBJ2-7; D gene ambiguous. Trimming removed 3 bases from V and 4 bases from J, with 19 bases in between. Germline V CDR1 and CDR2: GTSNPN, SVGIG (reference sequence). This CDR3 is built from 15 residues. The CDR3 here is CAWSHPRTASYEQYF. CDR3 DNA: TGTGCCTGGAGCCACCCCCGTACGGCTTCATACGAGCAGTACTTC.

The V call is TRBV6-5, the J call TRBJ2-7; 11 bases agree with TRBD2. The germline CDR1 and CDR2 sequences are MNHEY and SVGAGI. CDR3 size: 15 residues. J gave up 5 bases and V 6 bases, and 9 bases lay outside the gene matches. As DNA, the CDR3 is TGTGCCAGCAGCCTGAATAGCGGGAGGGCCAACGAGCAGTACTTC. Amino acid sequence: CASSLNSGRANEQYF.

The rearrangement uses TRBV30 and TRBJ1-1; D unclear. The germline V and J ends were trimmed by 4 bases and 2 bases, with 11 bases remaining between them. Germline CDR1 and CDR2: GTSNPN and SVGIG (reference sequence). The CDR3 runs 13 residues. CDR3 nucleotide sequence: TGTGCCTGGACGGAAGGAGTCAACACTGAAGCTTTCTTT. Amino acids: CAWTEGVNTEAFF.

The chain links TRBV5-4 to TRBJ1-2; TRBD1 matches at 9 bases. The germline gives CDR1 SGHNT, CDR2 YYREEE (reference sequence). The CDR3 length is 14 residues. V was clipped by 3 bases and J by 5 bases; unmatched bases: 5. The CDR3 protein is CASSWPGQGYGYTF. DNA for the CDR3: TGTGCCAGCAGCTGGCCGGGACAGGGATATGGCTACACCTTC.

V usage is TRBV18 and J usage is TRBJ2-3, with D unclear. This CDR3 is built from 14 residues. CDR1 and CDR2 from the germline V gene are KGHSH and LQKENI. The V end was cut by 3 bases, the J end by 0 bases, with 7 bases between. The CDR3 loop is CASSPEQSTDTQYF. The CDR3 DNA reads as TGTGCCAGCTCACCTGAGCAGAGCACAGATACGCAGTATTTT.

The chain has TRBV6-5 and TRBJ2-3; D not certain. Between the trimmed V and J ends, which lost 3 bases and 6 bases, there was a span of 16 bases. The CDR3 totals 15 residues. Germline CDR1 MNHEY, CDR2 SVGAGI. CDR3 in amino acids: CASSYTGVSSDTQYF. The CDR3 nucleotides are TGTGCCAGCAGTTATACTGGAGTTAGTAGCGATACGCAGTATTTT.

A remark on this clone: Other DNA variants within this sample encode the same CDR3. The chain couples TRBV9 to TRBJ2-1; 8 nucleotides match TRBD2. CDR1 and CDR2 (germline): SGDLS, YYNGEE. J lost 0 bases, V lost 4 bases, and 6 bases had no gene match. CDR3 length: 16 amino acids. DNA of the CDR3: TGTGCCAGCAGCCCCCGGGGGGGGAGCTCCTACAATGAGCAGTTCTTC. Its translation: CASSPRGGSSYNEQFF.

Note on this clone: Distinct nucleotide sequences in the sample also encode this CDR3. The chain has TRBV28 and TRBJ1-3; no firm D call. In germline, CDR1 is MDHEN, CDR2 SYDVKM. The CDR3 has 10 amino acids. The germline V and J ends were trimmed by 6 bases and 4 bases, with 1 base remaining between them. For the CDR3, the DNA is TGTGCCAGCAGAGGAAACACCATATATTTT. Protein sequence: CASRGNTIYF.

The chain's CDR3 is CASSAGLAGGNEQFF. CDR3 DNA sequence: TGTGCCAGCAGTGCGGGACTAGCGGGAGGTAATGAGCAGTTCTTC. The chain combines TRBV6-1 with TRBJ2-1, with 15 bases matching TRBD2. V trimming: 4 bases; J trimming: 7 bases; junction bases outside the gene matches: 2. CDR1 is MNHNS, CDR2 SASEGT, per germline. The CDR3 has 15 amino acids.

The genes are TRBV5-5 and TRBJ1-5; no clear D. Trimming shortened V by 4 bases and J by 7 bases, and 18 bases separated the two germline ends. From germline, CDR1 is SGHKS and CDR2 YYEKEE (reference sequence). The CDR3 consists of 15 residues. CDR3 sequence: CASSLNMGIDQPQHF. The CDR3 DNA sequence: TGTGCCAGCAGCCTGAACATGGGGATAGACCAGCCCCAGCATTTT.

CDR3 sequence reads: CASSADYEQYF. CDR3 sequence (DNA): TGTGCCAGCAGTGCCGATTACGAGCAGTACTTC. V and J are TRBV2 and TRBJ2-7, with D unresolved. CDR1 and CDR2 (germline): SNHLY, FYNNEI. Trimming took 4 bases from V and 4 from J, leaving 5 bases between them. CDR3 length equals 11 residues.

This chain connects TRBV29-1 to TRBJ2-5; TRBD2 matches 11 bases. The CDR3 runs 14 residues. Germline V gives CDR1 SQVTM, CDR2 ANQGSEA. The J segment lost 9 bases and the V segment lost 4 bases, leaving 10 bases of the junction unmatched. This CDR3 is CSVGGTSGNPPQYF. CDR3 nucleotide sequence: TGCAGCGTTGGGGGGACTAGCGGAAACCCTCCCCAGTACTTC.

This CDR3 is CASSQDRGLKTQYF. CDR3 bases: TGCGCCAGCAGCCAAGATAGAGGGTTGAAGACCCAGTACTTC. The rearrangement links TRBV4-3 to TRBJ2-5, with D tentatively TRBD2 (5 bases). The CDR3 has 14 amino acids. Germline CDR1 reads LGHNA; CDR2 reads YSLEER. V was trimmed by 0 bases and J by 6 bases, leaving 11 bases between them.

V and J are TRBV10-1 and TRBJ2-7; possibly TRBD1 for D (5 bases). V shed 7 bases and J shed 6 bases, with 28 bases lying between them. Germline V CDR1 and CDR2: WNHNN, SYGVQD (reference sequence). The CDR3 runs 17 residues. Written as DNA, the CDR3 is TGCGCCAGCACTCGACCCTATGGACAACATGGGTACCTCGAGCAGTACTTC. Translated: CASTRPYGQHGYLEQYF.

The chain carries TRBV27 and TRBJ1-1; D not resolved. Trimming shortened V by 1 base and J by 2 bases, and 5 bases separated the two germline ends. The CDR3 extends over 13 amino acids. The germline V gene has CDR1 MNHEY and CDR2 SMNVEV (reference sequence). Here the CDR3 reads CASSLFQNTEAFF. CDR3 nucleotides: TGTGCCAGCAGTTTATTTCAAAACACTGAAGCTTTCTTT.

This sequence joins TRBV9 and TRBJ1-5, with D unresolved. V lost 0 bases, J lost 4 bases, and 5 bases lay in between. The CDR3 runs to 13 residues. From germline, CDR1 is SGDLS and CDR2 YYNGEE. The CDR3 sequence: CASSVDWNQPQHF. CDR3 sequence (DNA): TGTGCCAGCAGCGTAGATTGGAATCAGCCCCAGCATTTT.

DNA for the CDR3: TGTGCCAGCAGTGCCACAGGGCCTTACGGTTACGAGCAGTACTTC. Amino acids: CASSATGPYGYEQYF. The chain couples TRBV6-1 to TRBJ2-7; D possibly corresponds to TRBD1 (6 bases). CDR1 MNHNS and CDR2 SASEGT come from the germline V gene. The germline V and J ends were trimmed by 4 bases and 4 bases, with 17 bases remaining between them. The length of the CDR3 is 15 residues.

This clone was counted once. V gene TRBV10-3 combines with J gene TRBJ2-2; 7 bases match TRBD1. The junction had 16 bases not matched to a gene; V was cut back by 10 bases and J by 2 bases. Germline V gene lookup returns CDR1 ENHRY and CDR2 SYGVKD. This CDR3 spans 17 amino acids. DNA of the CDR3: TGTGCCACCAAGGACAGGAAGGGGACAATTAACACCGGGGAGCTGTTTTTT. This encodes CATKDRKGTINTGELFF.

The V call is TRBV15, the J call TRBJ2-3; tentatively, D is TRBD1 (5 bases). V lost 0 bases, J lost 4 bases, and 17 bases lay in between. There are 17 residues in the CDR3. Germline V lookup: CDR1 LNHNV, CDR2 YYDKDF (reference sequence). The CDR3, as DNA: TGTGCCACCAGCAGAGAGGGGCAGGGCGCCGGGCCAGATACGCAGTATTTT. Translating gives CATSREGQGAGPDTQYF.

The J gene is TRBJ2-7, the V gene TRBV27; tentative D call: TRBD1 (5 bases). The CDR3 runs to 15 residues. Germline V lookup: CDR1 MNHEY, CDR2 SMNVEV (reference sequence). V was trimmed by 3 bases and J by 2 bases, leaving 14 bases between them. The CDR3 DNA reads TGTGCCAGCAGTTTTATACGAAGGGGTCCCTACGAGCAGTACTTC. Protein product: CASSFIRRGPYEQYF.

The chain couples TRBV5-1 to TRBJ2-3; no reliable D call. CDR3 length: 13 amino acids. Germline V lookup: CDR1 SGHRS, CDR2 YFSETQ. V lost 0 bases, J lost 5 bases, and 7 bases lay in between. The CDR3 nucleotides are TGCGCCAGCAGCTTGGGGTTCGGAGATACGCAGTATTTT. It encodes CASSLGFGDTQYF.